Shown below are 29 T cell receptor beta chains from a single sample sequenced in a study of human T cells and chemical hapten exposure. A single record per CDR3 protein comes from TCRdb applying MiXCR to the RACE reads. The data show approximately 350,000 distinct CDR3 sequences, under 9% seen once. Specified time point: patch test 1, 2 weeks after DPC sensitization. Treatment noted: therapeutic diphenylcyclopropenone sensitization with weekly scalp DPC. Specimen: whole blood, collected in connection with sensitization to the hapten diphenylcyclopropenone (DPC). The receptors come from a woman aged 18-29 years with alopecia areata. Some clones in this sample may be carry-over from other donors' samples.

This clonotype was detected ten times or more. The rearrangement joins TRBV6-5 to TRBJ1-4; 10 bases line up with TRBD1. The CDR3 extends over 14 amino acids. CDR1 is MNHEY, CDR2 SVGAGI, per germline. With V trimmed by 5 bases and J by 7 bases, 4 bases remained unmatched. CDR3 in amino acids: CASSPGTGVEKLFF. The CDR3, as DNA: TGTGCCAGCAGTCCCGGGACAGGGGTTGAAAAACTGTTTTTT.

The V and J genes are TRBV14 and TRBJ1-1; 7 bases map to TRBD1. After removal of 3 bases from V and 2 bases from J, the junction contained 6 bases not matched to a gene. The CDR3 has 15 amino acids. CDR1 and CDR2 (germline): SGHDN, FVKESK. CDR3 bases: TGTGCCAGCAGCCATTTCGGACAGGCCAACACTGAAGCTTTCTTT. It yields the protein CASSHFGQANTEAFF.

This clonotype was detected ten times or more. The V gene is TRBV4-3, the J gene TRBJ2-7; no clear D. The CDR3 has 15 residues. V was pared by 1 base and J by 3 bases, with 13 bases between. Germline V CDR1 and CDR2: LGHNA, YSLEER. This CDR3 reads CASSQALDGFYEQYF. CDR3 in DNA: TGCGCCAGCAGCCAAGCCCTCGACGGATTCTACGAGCAGTACTTC.

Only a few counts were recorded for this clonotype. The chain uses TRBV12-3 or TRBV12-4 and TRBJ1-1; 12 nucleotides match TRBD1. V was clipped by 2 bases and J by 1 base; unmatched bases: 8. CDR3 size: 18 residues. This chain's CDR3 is CASSLLGGTGGQNTEAFF. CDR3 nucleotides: TGTGCCAGCAGTTTACTTGGGGGGACAGGGGGCCAGAACACTGAAGCTTTCTTT.

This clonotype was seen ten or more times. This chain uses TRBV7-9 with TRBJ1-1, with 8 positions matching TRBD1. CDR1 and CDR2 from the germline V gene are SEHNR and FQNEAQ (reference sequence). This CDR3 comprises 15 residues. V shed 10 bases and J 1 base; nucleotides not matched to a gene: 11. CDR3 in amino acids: CATALGDRQNTEAFF. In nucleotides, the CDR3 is TGTGCCACGGCCCTAGGGGACAGGCAGAACACTGAAGCTTTCTTT.

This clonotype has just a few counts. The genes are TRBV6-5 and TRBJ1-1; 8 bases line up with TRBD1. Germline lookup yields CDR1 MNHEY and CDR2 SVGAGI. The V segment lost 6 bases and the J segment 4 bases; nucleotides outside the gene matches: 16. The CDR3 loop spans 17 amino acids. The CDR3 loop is CASRGPGGFNPATEAFF. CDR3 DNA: TGTGCCAGCAGGGGCCCAGGGGGCTTCAATCCGGCCACTGAAGCTTTCTTT.

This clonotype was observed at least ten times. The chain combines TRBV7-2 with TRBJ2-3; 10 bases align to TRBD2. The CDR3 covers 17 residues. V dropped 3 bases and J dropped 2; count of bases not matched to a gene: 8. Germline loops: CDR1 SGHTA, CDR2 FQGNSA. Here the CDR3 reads CASSFKAGGLDTDTQYF. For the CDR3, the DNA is TGTGCCAGCAGCTTTAAAGCGGGGGGGCTTGACACAGATACGCAGTATTTT.

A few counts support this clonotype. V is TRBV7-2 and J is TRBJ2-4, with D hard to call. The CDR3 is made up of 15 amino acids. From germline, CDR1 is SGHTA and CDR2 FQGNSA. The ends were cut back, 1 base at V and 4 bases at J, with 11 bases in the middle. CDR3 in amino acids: CASSLVWTDKNIQYF. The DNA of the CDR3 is TGTGCCAGCAGCTTAGTGTGGACGGATAAAAACATTCAGTACTTC.

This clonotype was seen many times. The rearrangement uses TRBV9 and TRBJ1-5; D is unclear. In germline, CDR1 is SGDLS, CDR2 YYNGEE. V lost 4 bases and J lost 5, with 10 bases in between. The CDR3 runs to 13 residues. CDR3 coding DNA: TGTGCCAGCAGCCCCTCACCCGATCAGCCCCAGCATTTT. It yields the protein CASSPSPDQPQHF.

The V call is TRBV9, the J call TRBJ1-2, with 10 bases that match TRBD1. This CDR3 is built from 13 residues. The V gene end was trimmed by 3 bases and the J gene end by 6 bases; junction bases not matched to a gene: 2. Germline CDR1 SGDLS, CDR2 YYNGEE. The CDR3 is CASSAGTGDGYTF. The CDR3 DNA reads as TGTGCCAGCAGCGCTGGGACAGGGGATGGCTACACCTTC.

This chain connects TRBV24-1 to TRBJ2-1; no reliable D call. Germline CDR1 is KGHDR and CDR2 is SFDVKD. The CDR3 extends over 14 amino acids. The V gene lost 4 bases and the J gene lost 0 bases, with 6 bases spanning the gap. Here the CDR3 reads CATSDPRSYNEQFF. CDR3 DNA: TGTGCCACCAGTGACCCCCGCTCCTACAATGAGCAGTTCTTC.

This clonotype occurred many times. The CDR3 reads CASSSFRDRGKQTQYF. Written as DNA, the CDR3 is TGTGCCAGCAGTTCGTTCCGGGACAGGGGGAAGCAGACCCAGTACTTC. The gene calls are TRBV6-2 or TRBV6-3 and TRBJ2-5; 11 bases are a match to TRBD1. This CDR3 region has 16 residues. The V gene's germline CDR1 is MNHEY and CDR2 SVGEGT. Losses at the gene ends were 4 bases for V and 6 bases for J; bases not matched to a gene: 10.

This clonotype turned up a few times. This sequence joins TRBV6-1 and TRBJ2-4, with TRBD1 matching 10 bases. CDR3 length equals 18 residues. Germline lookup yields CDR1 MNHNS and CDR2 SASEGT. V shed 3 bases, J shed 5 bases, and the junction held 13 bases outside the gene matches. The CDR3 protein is CASSDVEAGTGDQNIQYF. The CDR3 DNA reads TGTGCCAGCAGTGATGTAGAGGCTGGGACAGGGGACCAAAACATTCAGTACTTC.

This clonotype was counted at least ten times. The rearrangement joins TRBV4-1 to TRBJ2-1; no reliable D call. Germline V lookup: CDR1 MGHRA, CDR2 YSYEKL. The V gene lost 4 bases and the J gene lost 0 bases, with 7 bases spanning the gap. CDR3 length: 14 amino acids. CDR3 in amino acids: CASSPHSSYNEQFF. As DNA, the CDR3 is TGCGCCAGCAGCCCACATAGCTCCTACAATGAGCAGTTCTTC.

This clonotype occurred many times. CDR3 coding DNA: TGCGCCAGCAGCGCCGGGACTAGCCCCTTCGGGATAAACATTCAGTACTTC. Encoded protein: CASSAGTSPFGINIQYF. The chain links TRBV5-1 to TRBJ2-4, with 9 bases matching TRBD2. The CDR3 sequence is 17 residues long. After removal of 4 bases from V and 6 bases from J, the junction contained 14 bases not matched to a gene. Germline V lookup: CDR1 SGHRS, CDR2 YFSETQ.

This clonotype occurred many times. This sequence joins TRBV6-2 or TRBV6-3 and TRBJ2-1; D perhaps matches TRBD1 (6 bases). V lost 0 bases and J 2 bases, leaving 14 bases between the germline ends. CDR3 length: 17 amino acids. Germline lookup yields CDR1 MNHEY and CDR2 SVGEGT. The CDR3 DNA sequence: TGTGCCAGCAGTTACTCGAACGTGGGGGCCGCCTACAATGAGCAGTTCTTC. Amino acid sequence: CASSYSNVGAAYNEQFF.

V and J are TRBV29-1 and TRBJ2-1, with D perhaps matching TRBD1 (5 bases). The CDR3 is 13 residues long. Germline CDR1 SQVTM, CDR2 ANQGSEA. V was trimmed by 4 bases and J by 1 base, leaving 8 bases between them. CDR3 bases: TGCAGCGTTGCGGCAGGGTCCTACAATGAGCAGTTCTTC. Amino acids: CSVAAGSYNEQFF.

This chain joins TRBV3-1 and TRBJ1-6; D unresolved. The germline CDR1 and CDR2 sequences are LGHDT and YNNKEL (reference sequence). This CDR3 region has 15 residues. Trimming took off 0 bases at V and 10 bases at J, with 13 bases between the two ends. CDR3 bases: TGTGCCAGCAGCCAAGATATAATGGGAGCGTCACCCCTCCACTTT. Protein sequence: CASSQDIMGASPLHF.

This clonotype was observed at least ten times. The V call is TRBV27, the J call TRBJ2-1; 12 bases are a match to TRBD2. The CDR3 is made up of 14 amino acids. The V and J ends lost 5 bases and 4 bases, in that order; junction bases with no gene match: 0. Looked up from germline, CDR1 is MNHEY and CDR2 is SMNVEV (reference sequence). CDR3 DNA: TGTGCCAGCAGTCTAGCGGGGGGGTACAATGAGCAGTTCTTC. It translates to CASSLAGGYNEQFF.

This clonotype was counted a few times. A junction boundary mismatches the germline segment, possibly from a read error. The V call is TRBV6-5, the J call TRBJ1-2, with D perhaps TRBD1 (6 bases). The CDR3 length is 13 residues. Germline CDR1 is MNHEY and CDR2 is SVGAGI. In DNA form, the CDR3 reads TGTGCCAGCAGTTACCAGCTTAGAGGGGGAGCCTACTTC. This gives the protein CASSYQLRGGAYF.

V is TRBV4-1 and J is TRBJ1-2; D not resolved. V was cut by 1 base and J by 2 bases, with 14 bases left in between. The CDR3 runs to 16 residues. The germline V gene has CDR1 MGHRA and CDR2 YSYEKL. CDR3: CASSQGEGRTNYGYTF. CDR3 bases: TGCGCCAGCAGCCAAGGCGAAGGACGGACGAACTATGGCTACACCTTC.

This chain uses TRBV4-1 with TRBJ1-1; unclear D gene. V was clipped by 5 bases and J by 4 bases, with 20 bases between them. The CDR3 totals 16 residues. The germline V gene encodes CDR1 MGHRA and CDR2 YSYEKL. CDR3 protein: CASSAQTGSMVTEAFF. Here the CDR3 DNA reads TGCGCCAGCAGCGCTCAAACGGGGTCTATGGTCACTGAAGCTTTCTTT.

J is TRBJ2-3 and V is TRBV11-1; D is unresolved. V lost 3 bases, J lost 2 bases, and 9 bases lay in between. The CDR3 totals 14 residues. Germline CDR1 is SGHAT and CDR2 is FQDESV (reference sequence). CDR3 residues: CASSLWTNTDTQYF. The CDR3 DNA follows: TGTGCCAGCAGCTTGTGGACCAACACAGATACGCAGTATTTT.

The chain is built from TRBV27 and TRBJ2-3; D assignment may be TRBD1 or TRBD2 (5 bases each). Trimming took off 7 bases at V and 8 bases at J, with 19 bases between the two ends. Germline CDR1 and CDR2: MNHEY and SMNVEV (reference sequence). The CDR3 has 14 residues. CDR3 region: CASMGLAGSGTQYF. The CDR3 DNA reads TGTGCCAGCATGGGGCTAGCCGGTTCCGGTACGCAGTATTTT.

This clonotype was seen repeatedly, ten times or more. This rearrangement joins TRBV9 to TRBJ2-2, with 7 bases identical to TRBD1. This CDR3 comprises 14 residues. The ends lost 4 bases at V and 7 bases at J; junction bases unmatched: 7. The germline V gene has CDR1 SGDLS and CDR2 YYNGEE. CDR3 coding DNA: TGTGCCAGCAGCCTAACAGGGGCGGGCGGGGAGCTGTTTTTT. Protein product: CASSLTGAGGELFF. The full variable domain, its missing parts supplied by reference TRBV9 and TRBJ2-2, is DSGVTQTPKHLITATGQRVTLRCSPRSGDLSVYWYQQSLDQGLQFLIQYYNGEERAKGNILERFSAQQFPDLHSELNLSSLELGDSALYFCASSLTGAGGELFFGEGSRLTVL.

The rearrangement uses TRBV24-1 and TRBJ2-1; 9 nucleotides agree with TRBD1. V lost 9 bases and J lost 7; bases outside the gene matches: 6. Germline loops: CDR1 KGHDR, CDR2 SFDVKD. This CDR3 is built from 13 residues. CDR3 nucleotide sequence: TGTGCCACCTCCGGGACAGGGCTTAATGAGCAGTTCTTC. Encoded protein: CATSGTGLNEQFF.

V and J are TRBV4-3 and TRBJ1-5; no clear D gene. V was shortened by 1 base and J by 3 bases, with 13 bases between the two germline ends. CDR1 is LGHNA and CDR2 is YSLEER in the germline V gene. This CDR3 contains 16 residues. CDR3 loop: CASSQALDRPNQPQHF. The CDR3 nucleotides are TGCGCCAGCAGCCAAGCTTTGGACCGGCCCAATCAGCCCCAGCATTTT.

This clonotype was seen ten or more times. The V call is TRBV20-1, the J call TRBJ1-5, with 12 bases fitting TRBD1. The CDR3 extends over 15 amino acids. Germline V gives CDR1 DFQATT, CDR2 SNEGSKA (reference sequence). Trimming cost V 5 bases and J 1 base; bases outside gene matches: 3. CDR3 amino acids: CSAGTGGVSNQPQHF. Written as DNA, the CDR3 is TGCAGTGCTGGGACAGGGGGCGTCAGCAATCAGCCCCAGCATTTT.

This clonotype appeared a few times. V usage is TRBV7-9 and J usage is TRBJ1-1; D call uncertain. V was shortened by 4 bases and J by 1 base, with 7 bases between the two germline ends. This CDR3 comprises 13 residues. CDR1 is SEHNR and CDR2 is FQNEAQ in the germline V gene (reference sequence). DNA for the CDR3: TGTGCCAGCAGCTGGTCCCCGAACACTGAAGCTTTCTTT. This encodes CASSWSPNTEAFF.